This T cell receptor beta chain was recorded in a study of Graves' ophthalmopathy and Graves' hyperthyroidism. Amplification of the TCR beta CDR3 regions used RNA transcripts (as template). First-round RT-PCR with HTBI primers preceded a second-round multiplex PCR. TCRdb reprocessed the multiplex PCR reads with MiXCR, giving one entry per CDR3 protein. The sample consists of some 170,000 distinct CDR3 sequences, around two fifths of them appearing once. Findings and limits, study-wide: Progression of ophthalmopathy was predicted by the model with about 66% sensitivity and around 77% specificity.

About this clonotype itself: Antigen: not known.

The CDR3 spans 15 residues. CDR1 and CDR2 from the germline V gene are MNHNS and SASEGT. Germline trimming cut 4 bases from V and 5 bases from J; bases unmatched to any gene: 10. Every ophthalmopathy donor presented moderate-to-severe activity, CAS ≥3, NOSPECS ≥4 and duration under 3 months. From fresh peripheral blood, about 10 ml in volume, the PBMCs were obtained. V usage is TRBV6-1 and J usage is TRBJ2-7; 8 bases fit TRBD1. This sequence was found in a man younger than 40 with Graves' ophthalmopathy. Input material: peripheral blood. For the CDR3, the DNA is TGTGCCAGCAGTGCCAAGACAGGGGTCATGGACGAGCAGTACTTC. It yields the protein CASSAKTGVMDEQYF.